This TCR beta chain was observed in a study of cytomegalovirus exposure and HLA in healthy donors (TCRdb year 2017). At the level of the whole study: An earlier analysis of some 620 of the donors reported 276 Gb of sequence data and 95 million to 130 million unique TCR beta sequences obtained from about 180 million T cells. Among a few hundred genotyped donors of the cohort, an average of about 240,000 unique TCR beta nucleotide sequences were sequenced per donor, roughly 20% of them non-productive. The study used immunosequencing to profile the T cell repertoires of about 670 subjects and linked those repertoires to cytomegalovirus serostatus. Rather than drawing on any new phenotypic data, the later analysis identified candidate immune exposures from TCR beta sequences and the way those sequences occurred across donors. To study patterns of TCR occurrence, a later analysis re-analyzed previously published TCR beta repertoires from just over 650 donors and added high-resolution HLA genotyping. Because of strong linkage in the cohort, four or five DR-DQ haplotypes were treated as single units for association and clustering. Every repertoire in the discovery cohort had been generated on one and the same sequencing platform. An early release that covered about 600 HLA-typed donors contained around 300 gigabases of sequencing data and around 80 million unique TCR sequences. HLA typing included class I and class II loci at four-digit resolution. A separate validation cohort of approximately 120 different subjects was used in addition to the 666-subject first cohort. Donor age, sex, ethnicity and CMV serostatus were collected together with the repertoire data. A later genetic analysis used genome-wide SNP genotypes for about 55% of the 666 donors, treating that subset as a discovery cohort. Of the roughly 400 genotyped donors, approximately 83% fell in the genetic ancestry cluster associated with self-reported Caucasian donors. The study combined high-throughput TCR immunosequencing, statistical association of individual TCRs with disease status, and machine learning to predict cytomegalovirus infection status. An earlier analysis of 587 of the donors applied high-throughput TCR beta sequencing to assess whether each TCR beta V gene segment acted as functional or pseudogenic. The number of donors typed differed by locus, with roughly 629-640 for A, B, C, DRB1 and DQB1, 522 for DQA1, 600 to 610 for DPA1, and some 450 for DPB1. The study aimed to test whether signatures of past pathogen exposure could be identified by cataloging public T cell receptors. Beyond this particular receptor, the publication reports: In a later analysis, HLA-associated TCR beta chains showed more clonal expansion and lower generation probabilities than non-associated chains that were equally common. In a later genetic analysis, fewer N-insertions in productive TCRs were reported among donors in an Asian-associated ancestry cluster than the roughly 700-donor mean. Specific HLA alleles were associated with over 15,000 TCR beta sequences at a false discovery rate of 0.05 in a later analysis. While some public TCRs were present in many individuals, most TCR sequences turned up only very rarely across donors. An earlier analysis of 587 of the donors showed that most TCR beta V segments appeared in productive rearrangements either about 90% or about 30% of the time, which broadly matched IMGT annotations. Only TCR beta chains were sequenced in this cohort, and the absence of alpha or paired-chain data limited detectable features. Because some donors lacked HLA typing at each locus, the association tests relied only on the typed subset. Most CMV-associated TCR beta chains appeared to be HLA-restricted in a later analysis, and the HLA associations seemed to be driven largely by CMV exposure. The presence/absence analyses assumed that sequencing depth was roughly uniform across donors, and that assumption may not be true. A further reported finding was that TCR beta sequences accurately predicted the HLA-A and HLA-B alleles for most subjects in the first cohort. The authors suggested that the approach could potentially be generalized to other disease states and immunological phenotypes. According to a later analysis, TCR association rates differed among HLA loci, with DRB1 alleles showing the most associated TCRs and HLA-C alleles showing the fewest. A cluster of highly shared sequence variants was judged likely to be a technical artifact of the sequencing pipeline. When HLA alleles, especially DR and DQ, strongly co-occurred, TCR associations were difficult to assign to individual alleles. V-gene and J-gene trimming of TCR beta chains was associated with a missense DCLRE1C variant in a later genetic analysis, and the association was replicated in an independent cohort. In a later analysis, several top co-occurrence clusters were reported to appear linked to parvovirus B19, influenza, CMV and Epstein-Barr virus. Three of the identified cytomegalovirus-associated TCR beta chains were confirmed in vitro to be specific for cytomegalovirus antigens. Correlated functional status among segregating V segments might reflect linkage disequilibrium, but an unknown experimental factor could not be ruled out. For the cohort, immune exposure information was limited to CMV serostatus. In both the original and validation cohorts, the classifier was reported to diagnose cytomegalovirus status with high specificity and sensitivity. The earlier analysis of around 600 of the donors excluded 15 to 20 rarely observed V segments, including chromosome 9 orphons, because counts were too low. Because the 87-base-pair reads could not distinguish some IMGT-functional V segments, including TRBV6-2 and TRBV6-3, those segments were excluded. The study listed over 150 TCR beta chains as associated with cytomegalovirus.

The method was the immunoSEQ multiplex PCR assay. For the multiplex PCR, a mixture combining 60 forward primers for TCR Vbeta segments and 13 reverse primers for TCR Jbeta segments was used. Amplification of the CDR3 region of rearranged TCR beta genes was performed with a multiplex PCR assay on genomic DNA. On the Illumina HiSeq System, the amplified TCR beta libraries were sequenced as 87-base-pair reads. The source study handled its data this way. Across the roughly 670 repertoires, a later analysis counted some 80 million unique TCR beta chains, roughly 11 million of which were shared by at least two donors. A nearest-neighbor algorithm error-corrected the raw reads and collapsed the reads into unique sequences, merging closely related sequences to remove PCR and sequencing errors. Alignment of CDR3 sequences to IMGT reference sequences was used to assign V, D and J gene segments. For a sequence to be retained, a match of at least six nucleotides to both a V gene segment and a J gene segment was required. A rearrangement was called productive if the CDR3 had no stop codons and remained in frame with V and J, and every other rearrangement was called non-productive. Following IMGT convention, CDR3 was defined as the stretch from the second conserved V-encoded cysteine up to the conserved J-encoded phenylalanine. The earlier analysis of fewer than 700 of the donors excluded sequences that lacked an unambiguous match to a single V gene segment. In an earlier analysis of 587 of the donors, a V segment was called functional when productive rearrangements were above 56.7%, and segregating when the standard deviation between donors exceeded 5%. A statistical classification framework was built to diagnose cytomegalovirus status from the catalog of TCR beta chain sequences. In a later analysis, V and J genes were assigned by comparing TCR nucleotide sequences against IMGT/GENE-DB human TR gene sequences. A later analysis assigned CDR3 sequences and most-parsimonious VDJ recombination scenarios with the TCRdist pipeline. A later analysis defined each TCR beta chain by its CDR3 amino acid sequence plus V-gene family, and excluded reads lacking a unique V-gene family. A later analysis removed over 500 highly shared, low-generation-probability nucleotide sequences to deal with suspected cross-contamination and a sequencing artifact. A later analysis calculated a clonal expansion index for each public chain from normalized within-repertoire ranks of inferred template counts. Generation probabilities in a later analysis came from a VDJ recombination model fitted to out-of-frame rearrangements, and those results were checked against IGoR. In a later analysis, TCR-TCR, TCR-HLA and TCR-CMV co-occurrence was scored with hypergeometric tests, and a repertoire-size bias correction was applied to TCR pairs. False discovery rates were estimated in a later analysis by permuting HLA or CMV assignments 20 times. A later analysis grouped co-occurring TCRs with DBSCAN, adding TCRdist sequence similarity when clustering within HLA-allele-positive subsets. Repertoires with fewer than 30,000 or more than 120,000 public chains, plus five repertoires with anomalous nucleotide sharing, were excluded from co-occurrence clustering. This immuneACCESS table, as held by TCRdb, lists in-frame sequences with V and J called but not all clones. Of the missing ones, under half trace to an unresolved V gene in checked studies; the others have no known cause. V and J calls and clone size are given by that table; D and trimming were obtained from the DNA. This sample gives about 60,000 clones in total; 77% of them show up just once. 2.5% to 3.5% of the sample comes from the top ten.

The cohort comprised around 690 healthy bone marrow donors. At the time of sampling, every cohort member was nominally healthy, though immune exposures that went unrecorded were likely present. The donor was CMV seropositive and belonged to the group of more than 250 seropositive cohort members. A peripheral blood sample was collected from each donor, and TCR beta sequencing was performed on peripheral blood mononuclear cells. The Qiagen DNeasy Blood Extraction Kit was used to extract genomic DNA from the blood cell samples. Trimming takes 2 bases from V and 2 bases from J, and the germline ends sit 4 bases apart. The germline V gene provides CDR1 LGHNT and CDR2 FRNRAP. Spanning cysteine to phenylalanine, the CDR3 consists of 13 amino acids. The kept DNA is CDR3 alone, 39 bases in frame from the first base. As concerns this clone: Its antigen remains unidentified. Base qualities are missing; no much larger clone stands one base away.

This receptor was taken from a woman aged 35 to 49 in good health and CMV-seropositive. Recombination linked TRBV12-5 to TRBJ2-1, with an unclear D gene assignment. The sample taken for sequencing was PBMCs. The CDR3 is CASGLTAYNEQFF. The DNA sequence is TGTGCTAGTGGTTTGACGGCCTACAATGAGCAGTTCTTC.